This TCR beta chain is drawn from a study of OX40 agonist ivuxolimab in advanced cancers. The overall study: Patients treated during dose escalation were battling hepatocellular carcinoma, melanoma, renal cell or head and neck cancer.

V lost 5 bases and J 2 bases, leaving 15 bases between the germline ends. Germline CDR1 reads SGHAT; CDR2 reads FQNNGV. CDR3 size: 15 residues. This clone was found once. Method: immunoSEQ multiplex PCR; TCRdb's copy keeps in-frame clones and lacks some. The sample consists of about 90,000 clones, about 90% of them appearing once. The V gene is TRBV11-2, the J gene TRBJ1-1, with a possible D match to TRBD1 (6 bases). The source was CD4+ or CD8+ T cells sorted from blood, collected in a trial of the OX40 agonist ivuxolimab. The receptor comes from an adult with an advanced solid tumor such as melanoma, head and neck, liver or kidney cancer. Here the CDR3 reads CASSPRGGGNTEAFF. The CDR3, as DNA: TGTGCCAGCAGCCCCCGTGGGGGGGGCAACACTGAAGCTTTCTTT.